This TCR beta chain was identified in a study of T cells in localized non-small cell lung cancer. With regard to this clone: As yet, its antigen is unknown.

The protocol was immunoSEQ multiplex PCR, while the TCRdb copy is restricted to in-frame clones and leaves out a portion. The profile covers roughly 34,000 clones, with 86% appearing a single time and about 4.2% taken by the ten largest. Study-wide findings and caveats: Blood T cell density predicted longer survival; adjacent-lung clonality, shorter. Tumor showed lower T cell clonality than uninvolved adjacent lung, where it was highest. It remains possible that heterogeneity exists, since only one tumor region was sequenced. Adjacent lung had a median roughly 61 of the 100 largest tumor clones.

This sequence originates from a male donor at least 60 years old with stage III lung adenocarcinoma. Sequenced here: peripheral blood, sampled before any cancer treatment.

This CDR3 reads CASPRDGTLGGYTF. The CDR3 DNA follows: TGTGCCAGCCCCCGGGACGGTACTTTAGGTGGCTACACCTTC. The gene calls are TRBV7-9 and TRBJ1-2, with a tentative D call TRBD1 (5 bases). The CDR3 contains 14 residues. Germline V gene lookup returns CDR1 SEHNR and CDR2 FQNEAQ (reference sequence). Deletions cut 8 bases from V and 7 bases from J, with 20 bases between.